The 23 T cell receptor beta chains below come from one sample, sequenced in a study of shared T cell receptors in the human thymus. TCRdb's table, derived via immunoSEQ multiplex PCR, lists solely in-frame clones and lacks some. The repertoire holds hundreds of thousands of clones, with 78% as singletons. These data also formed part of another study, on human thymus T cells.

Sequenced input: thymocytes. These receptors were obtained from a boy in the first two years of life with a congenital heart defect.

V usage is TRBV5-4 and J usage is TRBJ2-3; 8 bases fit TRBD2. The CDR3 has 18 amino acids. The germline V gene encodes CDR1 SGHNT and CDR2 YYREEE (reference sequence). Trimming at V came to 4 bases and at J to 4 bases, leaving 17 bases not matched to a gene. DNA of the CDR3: TGTGCCAGCAGCCCCGTCCGGGTGGGCAGCGGGAGCGCAGATACGCAGTATTTT. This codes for CASSPVRVGSGSADTQYF.

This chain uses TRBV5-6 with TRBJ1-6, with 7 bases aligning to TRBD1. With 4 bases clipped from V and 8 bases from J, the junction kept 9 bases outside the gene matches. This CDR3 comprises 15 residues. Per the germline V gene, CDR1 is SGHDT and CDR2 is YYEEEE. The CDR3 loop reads CASSARQGFDSPLHF. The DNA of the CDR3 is TGTGCCAGCAGCGCCCGACAGGGATTCGATTCACCCCTCCACTTT.

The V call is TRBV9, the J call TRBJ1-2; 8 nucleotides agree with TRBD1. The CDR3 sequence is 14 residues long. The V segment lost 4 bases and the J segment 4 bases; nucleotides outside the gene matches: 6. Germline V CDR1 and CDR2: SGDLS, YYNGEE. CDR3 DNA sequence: TGTGCCAGCAGCACAGGGGGGACGCTCTATGGCTACACCTTC. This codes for CASSTGGTLYGYTF. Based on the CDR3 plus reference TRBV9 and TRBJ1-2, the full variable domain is DSGVTQTPKHLITATGQRVTLRCSPRSGDLSVYWYQQSLDQGLQFLIQYYNGEERAKGNILERFSAQQFPDLHSELNLSSLELGDSALYFCASSTGGTLYGYTFGSGTRLTVV.

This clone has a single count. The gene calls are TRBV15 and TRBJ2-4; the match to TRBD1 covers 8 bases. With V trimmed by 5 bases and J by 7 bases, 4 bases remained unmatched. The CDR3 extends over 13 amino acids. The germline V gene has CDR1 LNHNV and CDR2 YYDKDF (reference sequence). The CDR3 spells CATSPRGRNIQYF. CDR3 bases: TGTGCCACCAGCCCCAGGGGGCGGAACATTCAGTACTTC.

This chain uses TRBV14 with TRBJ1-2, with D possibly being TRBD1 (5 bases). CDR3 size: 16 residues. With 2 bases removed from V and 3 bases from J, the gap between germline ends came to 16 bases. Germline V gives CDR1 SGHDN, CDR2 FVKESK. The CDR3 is CASSQRPRGWHYGYTF. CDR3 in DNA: TGTGCCAGCAGCCAACGTCCCCGGGGGTGGCACTATGGCTACACCTTC.

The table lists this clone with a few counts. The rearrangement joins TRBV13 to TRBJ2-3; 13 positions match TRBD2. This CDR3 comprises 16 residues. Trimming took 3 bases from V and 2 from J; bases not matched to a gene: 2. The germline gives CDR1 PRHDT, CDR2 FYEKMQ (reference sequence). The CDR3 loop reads CASSLGLAGNTDTQYF. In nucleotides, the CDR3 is TGTGCCAGCAGCTTGGGACTAGCGGGAAACACAGATACGCAGTATTTT.

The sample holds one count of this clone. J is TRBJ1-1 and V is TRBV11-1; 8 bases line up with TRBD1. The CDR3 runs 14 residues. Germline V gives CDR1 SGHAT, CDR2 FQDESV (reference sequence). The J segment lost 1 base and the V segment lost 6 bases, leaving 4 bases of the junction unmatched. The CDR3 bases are TGTGCCAGCAGTCGACAGGGGCCGAACACTGAAGCTTTCTTT. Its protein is CASSRQGPNTEAFF. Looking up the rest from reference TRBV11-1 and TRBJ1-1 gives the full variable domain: EAEVAQSPRYKITEKSQAVAFWCDPISGHATLYWYRQILGQGPELLVQFQDESVVDDSQLPKDRFSAERLKGVDSTLKIQPAELGDSAMYLCASSRQGPNTEAFFGQGTRLTVV.

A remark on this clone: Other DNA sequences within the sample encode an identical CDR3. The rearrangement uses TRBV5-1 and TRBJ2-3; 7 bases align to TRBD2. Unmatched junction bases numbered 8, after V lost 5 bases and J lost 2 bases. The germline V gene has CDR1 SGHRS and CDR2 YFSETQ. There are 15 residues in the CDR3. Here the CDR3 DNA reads TGCGCCAGCAGTCTGGGCCTAGCGGACACAGATACGCAGTATTTT. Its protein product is CASSLGLADTDTQYF.

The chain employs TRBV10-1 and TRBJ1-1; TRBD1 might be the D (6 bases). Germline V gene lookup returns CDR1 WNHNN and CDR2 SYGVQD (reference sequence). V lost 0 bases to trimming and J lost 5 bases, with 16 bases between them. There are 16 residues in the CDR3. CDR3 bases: TGCGCCAGCAGTGAGTCAGCCGACAGGTCCGGAACTGAAGCTTTCTTT. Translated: CASSESADRSGTEAFF.

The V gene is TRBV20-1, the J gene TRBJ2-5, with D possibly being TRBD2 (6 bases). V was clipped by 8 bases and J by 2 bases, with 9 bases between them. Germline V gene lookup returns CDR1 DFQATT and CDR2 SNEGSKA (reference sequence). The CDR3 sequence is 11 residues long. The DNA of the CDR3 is TGCAGTCCGGGAGATCAAGAGACCCAGTACTTC. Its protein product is CSPGDQETQYF.

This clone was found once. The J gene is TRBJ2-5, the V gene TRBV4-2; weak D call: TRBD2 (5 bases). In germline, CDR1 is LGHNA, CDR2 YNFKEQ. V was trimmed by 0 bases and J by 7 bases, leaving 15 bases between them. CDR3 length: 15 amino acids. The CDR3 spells CASSQEELGNGTQYF. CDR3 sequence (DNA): TGTGCCAGCAGCCAAGAGGAACTAGGTAACGGGACCCAGTACTTC.

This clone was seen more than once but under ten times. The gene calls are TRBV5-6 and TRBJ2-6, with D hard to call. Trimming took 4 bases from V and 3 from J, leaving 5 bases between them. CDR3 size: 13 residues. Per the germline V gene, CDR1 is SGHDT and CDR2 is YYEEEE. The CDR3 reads CASSPYGANVLTF. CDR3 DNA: TGTGCCAGCAGCCCCTATGGGGCCAACGTCCTGACTTTC.

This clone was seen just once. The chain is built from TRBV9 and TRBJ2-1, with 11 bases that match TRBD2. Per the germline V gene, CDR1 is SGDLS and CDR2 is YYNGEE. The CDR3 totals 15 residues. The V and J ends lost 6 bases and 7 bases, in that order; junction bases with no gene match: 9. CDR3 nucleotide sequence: TGTGCCAGCACCAAACTAGCGGGAGCCCATAATGAGCAGTTCTTC. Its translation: CASTKLAGAHNEQFF.

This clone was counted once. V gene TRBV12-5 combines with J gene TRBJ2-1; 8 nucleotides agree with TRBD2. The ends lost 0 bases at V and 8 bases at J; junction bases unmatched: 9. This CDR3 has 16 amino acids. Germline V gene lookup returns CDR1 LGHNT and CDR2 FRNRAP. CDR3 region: CASGLVRGLGIDEQFF. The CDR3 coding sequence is TGTGCTAGTGGTTTGGTACGGGGACTAGGTATAGATGAGCAGTTCTTC.

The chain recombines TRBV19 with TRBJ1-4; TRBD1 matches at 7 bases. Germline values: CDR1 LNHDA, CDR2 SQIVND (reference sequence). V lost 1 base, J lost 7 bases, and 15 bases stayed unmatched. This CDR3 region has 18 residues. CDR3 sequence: CASSIGGQALETLEKLFF. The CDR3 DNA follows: TGTGCCAGTAGTATAGGTGGACAGGCCTTGGAGACCCTTGAAAAACTGTTTTTT.

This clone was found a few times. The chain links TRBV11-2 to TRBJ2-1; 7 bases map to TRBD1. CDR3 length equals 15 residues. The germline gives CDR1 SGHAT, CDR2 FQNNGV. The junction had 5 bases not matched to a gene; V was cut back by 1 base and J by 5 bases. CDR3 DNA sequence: TGTGCCAGCAGCTTAGCAGGGGGAGCAAACAATGAGCAGTTCTTC. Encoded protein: CASSLAGGANNEQFF.

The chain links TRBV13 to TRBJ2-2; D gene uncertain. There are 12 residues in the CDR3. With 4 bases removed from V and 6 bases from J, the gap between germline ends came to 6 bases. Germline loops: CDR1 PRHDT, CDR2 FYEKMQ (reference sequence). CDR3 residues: CASSCYSGELFF. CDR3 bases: TGTGCCAGCAGCTGTTACTCCGGGGAGCTGTTTTTT.

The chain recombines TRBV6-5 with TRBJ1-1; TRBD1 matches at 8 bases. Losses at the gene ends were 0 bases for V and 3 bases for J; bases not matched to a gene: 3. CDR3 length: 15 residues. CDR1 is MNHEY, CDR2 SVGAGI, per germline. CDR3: CASSYSQGEDTEAFF. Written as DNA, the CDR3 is TGTGCCAGCAGTTACTCACAGGGGGAAGACACTGAAGCTTTCTTT.

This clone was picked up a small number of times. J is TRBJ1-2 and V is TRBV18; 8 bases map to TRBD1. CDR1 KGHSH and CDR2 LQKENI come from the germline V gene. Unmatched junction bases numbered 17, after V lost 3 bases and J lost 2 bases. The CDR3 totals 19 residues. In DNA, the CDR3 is TGTGCCAGCTCACCCGCCCGTCGACAGGGGTCCCATTCCAACTATGGCTACACCTTC. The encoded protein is CASSPARRQGSHSNYGYTF. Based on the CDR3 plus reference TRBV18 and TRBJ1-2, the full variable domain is NAGVMQNPRHLVRRRGQEARLRCSPMKGHSHVYWYRQLPEEGLKFMVYLQKENIIDESGMPKERFSAEFPKEGPSILRIQQVVRGDSAAYFCASSPARRQGSHSNYGYTFGSGTRLTVV.

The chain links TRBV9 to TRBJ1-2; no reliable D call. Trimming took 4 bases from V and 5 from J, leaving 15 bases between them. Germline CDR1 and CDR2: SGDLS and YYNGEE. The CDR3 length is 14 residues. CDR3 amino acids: CASSPNSGGYGYTF. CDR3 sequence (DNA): TGTGCCAGCAGCCCTAACAGTGGTGGTTATGGCTACACCTTC. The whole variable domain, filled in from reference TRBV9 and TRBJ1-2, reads DSGVTQTPKHLITATGQRVTLRCSPRSGDLSVYWYQQSLDQGLQFLIQYYNGEERAKGNILERFSAQQFPDLHSELNLSSLELGDSALYFCASSPNSGGYGYTFGSGTRLTVV.

Here the CDR3 DNA reads TGTGCCAGCGAGCGGACTTCGCCTTACGAGCAGTACTTC. Encoded protein: CASERTSPYEQYF. V and J are TRBV6-5 and TRBJ2-7; tentatively, D is TRBD2 (5 bases). Trimming took off 8 bases at V and 4 bases at J, with 15 bases between the two ends. This CDR3 region has 13 residues. The germline CDR1 and CDR2 sequences are MNHEY and SVGAGI.

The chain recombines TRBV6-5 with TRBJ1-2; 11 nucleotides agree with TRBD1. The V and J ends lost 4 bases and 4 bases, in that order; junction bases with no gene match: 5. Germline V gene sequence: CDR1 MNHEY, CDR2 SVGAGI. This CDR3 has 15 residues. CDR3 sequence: CASSSPGTGGYGYTF. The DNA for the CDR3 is TGTGCCAGCAGTTCCCCCGGGACAGGGGGCTATGGCTACACCTTC.

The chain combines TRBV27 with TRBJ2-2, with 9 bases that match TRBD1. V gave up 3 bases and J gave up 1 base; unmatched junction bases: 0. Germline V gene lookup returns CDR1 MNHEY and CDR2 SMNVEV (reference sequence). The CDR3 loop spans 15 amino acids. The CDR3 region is CASSLDRGNTGELFF. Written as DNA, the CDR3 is TGTGCCAGCAGTTTGGACAGGGGGAACACCGGGGAGCTGTTTTTT.